A single sample gave rise to the 8 T cell receptor beta chains below, sequenced in a study of cytomegalovirus exposure and HLA in healthy donors. Assay: immunoSEQ multiplex PCR; the TCRdb copy retains only in-frame clones and omits some. The table lists under 100,000 clones, 85% to 95% of them singletons, with approximately 0.69% in the top ten. Sequencing was done on a sample of PBMCs. Receptors originate from a woman aged 18-30 years in good health and CMV-seronegative.

This clone showed up just a few times. The chain carries TRBV6-5 and TRBJ1-6; possible D gene TRBD1, 5 bases. Germline CDR1 is MNHEY and CDR2 is SVGAGI. The V and J ends lost 6 bases and 6 bases respectively, with 9 bases between them. CDR3 length equals 13 residues. The CDR3 loop is CASSQTVNSPLHF. The CDR3 region has the DNA TGTGCCAGCAGCCAGACAGTTAATTCACCCCTCCACTTT.

V usage is TRBV2 and J usage is TRBJ2-7; TRBD1 matches at 10 bases. Germline assignment: CDR1 SNHLY and CDR2 FYNNEI. Trimming at V came to 4 bases and at J to 4 bases, leaving 7 bases not matched to a gene. The CDR3 totals 15 residues. The CDR3 DNA reads as TGTGCCAGCAGTGTGCGACAGGGGGCTTGGTACGAGCAGTACTTC. Encoded protein: CASSVRQGAWYEQYF.

The CDR3: CASSPRGLTLTF. The CDR3 DNA reads TGTGCCAGCAGTCCCAGGGGGCTCACGTTGACCTTC. The chain carries TRBV27 and TRBJ1-2; 8 bases agree with TRBD1. V was pared by 5 bases and J by 14 bases, with 10 bases of the junction left unmatched. In germline, CDR1 is MNHEY, CDR2 SMNVEV (reference sequence). The CDR3 is 12 residues long.

The chain employs TRBV27 and TRBJ1-1; D is undetermined. The germline gives CDR1 MNHEY, CDR2 SMNVEV (reference sequence). This CDR3 is 11 amino acids long. The V end lost 4 bases, the J end lost 5 bases, and 5 bases lay between the germline ends. The CDR3 sequence is CASSSGTEAFF. The CDR3 region has the DNA TGTGCCAGCAGTTCGGGGACTGAAGCTTTCTTT.

The chain joins TRBV5-5 to TRBJ1-1, with TRBD1 as a possible D gene (6 bases). Trimming took off 1 base at V and 4 bases at J, with 11 bases between the two ends. Per germline, CDR1 SGHKS and CDR2 YYEKEE (reference sequence). CDR3 length: 14 residues. The CDR3 reads CASSLNYRVTEAFF. CDR3 sequence (DNA): TGTGCCAGCAGCTTGAATTACAGGGTCACTGAAGCTTTCTTT.

The V and J genes are TRBV2 and TRBJ2-1; D is perhaps TRBD2 (5 bases). Per the germline V gene, CDR1 is SNHLY and CDR2 is FYNNEI. Trimming took off 5 bases at V and 15 bases at J, with 17 bases between the two ends. The CDR3 has 12 residues. CDR3 nucleotide sequence: TGTGCCAGCAGTAACGGTGGGAGTGAAGGGTTCTTC. The encoded protein is CASSNGGSEGFF.

The V and J genes are TRBV5-4 and TRBJ2-5; D call uncertain. The ends were cut back, 6 bases at V and 2 bases at J, with 14 bases in the middle. The CDR3 totals 14 residues. CDR1 is SGHNT, CDR2 YYREEE, per germline (reference sequence). The CDR3 nucleotides are TGTGCCAGCACCTTTGGGCAGTCACAAGAGACCCAGTACTTC. Its translation: CASTFGQSQETQYF.

This rearrangement joins TRBV30 to TRBJ2-7, with 10 bases aligning to TRBD2. This CDR3 region has 14 residues. Germline assignment: CDR1 GTSNPN and CDR2 SVGIG (reference sequence). After removal of 6 bases from V and 2 bases from J, the junction contained 7 bases not matched to a gene. As DNA, the CDR3 is TGTGCCTGCGATCTAGCGGGAGTCCCCTACGAGCAGTACTTC. The encoded protein is CACDLAGVPYEQYF.